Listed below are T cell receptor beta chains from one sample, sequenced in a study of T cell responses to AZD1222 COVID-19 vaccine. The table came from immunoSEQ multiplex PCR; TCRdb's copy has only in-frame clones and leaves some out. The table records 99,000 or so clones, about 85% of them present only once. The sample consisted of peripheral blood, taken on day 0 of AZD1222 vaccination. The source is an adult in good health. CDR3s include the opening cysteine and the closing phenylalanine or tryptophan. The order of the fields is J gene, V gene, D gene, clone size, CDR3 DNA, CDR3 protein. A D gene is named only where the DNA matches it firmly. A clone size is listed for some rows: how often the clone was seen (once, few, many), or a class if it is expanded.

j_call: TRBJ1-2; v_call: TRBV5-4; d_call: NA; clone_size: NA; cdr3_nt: TGTGCCAGCAGCTTGCCCGGCCAGGGGCATGGCTACACCTTC; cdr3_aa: CASSLPGQGHGYTF
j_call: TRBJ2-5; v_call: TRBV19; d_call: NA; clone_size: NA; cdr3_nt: TGTGCCAGTAGTTACAGGGAGAAGACCCAGTACTTC; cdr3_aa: CASSYREKTQYF
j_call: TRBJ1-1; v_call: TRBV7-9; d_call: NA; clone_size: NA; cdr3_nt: TGTGCCAGCACCCCGGTGAACACTGAAGCTTTCTTT; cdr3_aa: CASTPVNTEAFF
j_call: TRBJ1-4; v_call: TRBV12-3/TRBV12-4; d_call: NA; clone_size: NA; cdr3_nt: TGTGCCAGCAGTGCAGACAATGAAAAACTGTTTTTT; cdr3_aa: CASSADNEKLFF
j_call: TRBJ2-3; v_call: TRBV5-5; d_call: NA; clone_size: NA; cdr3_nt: TGTGCCAGCAGCATACACAGGGACCGGGCAGATACGCAGTATTTT; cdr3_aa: CASSIHRDRADTQYF
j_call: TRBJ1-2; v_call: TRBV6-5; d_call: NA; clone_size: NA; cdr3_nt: TGTGCCAGCAGCCGAAGGGGGACGGGTACCTATGGCTACACCTTC; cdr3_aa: CASSRRGTGTYGYTF
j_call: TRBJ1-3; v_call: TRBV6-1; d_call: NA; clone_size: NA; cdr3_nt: TGTGCCAGCAGTGAACCCGGGACAACTGGAAACACCATATATTTT; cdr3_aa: CASSEPGTTGNTIYF
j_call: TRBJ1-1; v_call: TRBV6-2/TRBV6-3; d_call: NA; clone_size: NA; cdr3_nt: TGTGCCAGCGGCCCCCAGGGGACTATGAACACTGAAGCTTTCTTT; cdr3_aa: CASGPQGTMNTEAFF
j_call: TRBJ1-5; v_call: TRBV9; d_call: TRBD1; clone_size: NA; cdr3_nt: TGTGCCAGCAGCTTAGGGGACAGAGCCAATCAGCCCCAGCATTTT; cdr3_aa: CASSLGDRANQPQHF
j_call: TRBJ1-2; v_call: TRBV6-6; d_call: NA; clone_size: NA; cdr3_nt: TGTGCCAGCAGCCACCCCAGACCTGATGGCTACACCTTC; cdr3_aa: CASSHPRPDGYTF
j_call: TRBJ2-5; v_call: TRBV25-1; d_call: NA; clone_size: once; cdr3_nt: TGTGCCAGCAGTGAATCTGAGGTCGCACGGTACTTC; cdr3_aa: CASSESEVARYF
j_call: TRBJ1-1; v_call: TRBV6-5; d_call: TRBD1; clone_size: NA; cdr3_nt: TGTGCCAGCAGTAGGGGACAGGGGGCTTTCACTGAAGCTTTCTTT; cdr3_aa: CASSRGQGAFTEAFF
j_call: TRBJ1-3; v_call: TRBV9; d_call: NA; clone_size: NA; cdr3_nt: TGTGCCAGCAGCCCCCGGACTCAAGGAAACACCATATATTTT; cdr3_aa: CASSPRTQGNTIYF
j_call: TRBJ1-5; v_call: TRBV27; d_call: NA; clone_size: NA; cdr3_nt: TGTGCCAGCAGTCTATCAGGGGGCAATCAGCCCCAGCATTTT; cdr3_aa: CASSLSGGNQPQHF
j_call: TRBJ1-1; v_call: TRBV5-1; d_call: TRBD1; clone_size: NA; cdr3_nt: TGTGCCAGCAGCTCCGGGGACAGGGGCAGAGGGACTGAAGCTTTCTTT; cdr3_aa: CASSSGDRGRGTEAFF
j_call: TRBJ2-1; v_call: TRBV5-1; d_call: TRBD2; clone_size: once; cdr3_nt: TGCGCCAGCGCCCTAGCGGGAGGTTGGGATGAGCAGTTCTTC; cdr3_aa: CASALAGGWDEQFF
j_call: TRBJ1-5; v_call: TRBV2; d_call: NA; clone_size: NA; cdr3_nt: TGTGCCAGCAGGTCGGACGGATTTAGCAATCAGCCCCAGCATTTT; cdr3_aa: CASRSDGFSNQPQHF
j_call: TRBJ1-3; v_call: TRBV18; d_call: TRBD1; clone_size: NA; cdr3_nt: TGTGCCAGCTCACCACGCTTAAATACAGGGGGCAACGGAAACACCATATATTTT; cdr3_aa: CASSPRLNTGGNGNTIYF
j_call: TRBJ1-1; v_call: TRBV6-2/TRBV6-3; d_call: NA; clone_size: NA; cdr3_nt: TGTGCCAGCAGCACAGACAGGCGGTGGAGTGAAGCTTTCTTT; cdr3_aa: CASSTDRRWSEAFF
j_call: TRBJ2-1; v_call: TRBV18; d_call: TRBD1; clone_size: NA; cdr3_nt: TGTGCCAGCTCATTTACAGGGGTCAATGAGCAGTTCTTC; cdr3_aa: CASSFTGVNEQFF
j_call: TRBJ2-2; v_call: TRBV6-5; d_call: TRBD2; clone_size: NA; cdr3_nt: TGTGCCAGCTTCCCAGCGGGGCGGGGGGAGCTGTTTTTT; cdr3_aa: CASFPAGRGELFF
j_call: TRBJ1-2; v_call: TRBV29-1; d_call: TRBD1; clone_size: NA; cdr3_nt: TGCAGCGTTGAAGACCCGAGGACAGGGTATGGCTACACCTTC; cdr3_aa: CSVEDPRTGYGYTF
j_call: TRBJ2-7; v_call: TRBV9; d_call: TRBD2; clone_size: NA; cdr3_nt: TGTGCCAGCAGCGTCACAGCGGGGAGCTCCTACGAGCAGTACTTC; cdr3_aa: CASSVTAGSSYEQYF
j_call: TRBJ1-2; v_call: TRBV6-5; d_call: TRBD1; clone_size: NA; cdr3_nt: TGTGCCAGCAGTATGTCCTCCGGGACAGGGAATGGCTACACCTTC; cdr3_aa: CASSMSSGTGNGYTF
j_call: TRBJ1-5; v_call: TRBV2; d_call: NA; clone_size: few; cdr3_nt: TGTGCCAGCAGAGCCGGGGGGGCAGGGAGTCAGCCCCAGCATTTT; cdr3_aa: CASRAGGAGSQPQHF
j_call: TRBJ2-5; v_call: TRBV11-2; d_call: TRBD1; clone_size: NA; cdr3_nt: TGTGCCAGCAGCTTAACCGGGACAGGGTATGAGACCCAGTACTTC; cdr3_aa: CASSLTGTGYETQYF
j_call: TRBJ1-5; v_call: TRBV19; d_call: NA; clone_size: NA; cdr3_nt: TGTGCCAGTAGTAGGGGGGGAGGGCAGCCCCAGCATTTT; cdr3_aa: CASSRGGGQPQHF
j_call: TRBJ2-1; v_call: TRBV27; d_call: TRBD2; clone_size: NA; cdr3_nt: TGTGCCAGCAGTTTATCCCTAGCGGGGGGGCCGGGGGAGCAGTTCTTC; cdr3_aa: CASSLSLAGGPGEQFF
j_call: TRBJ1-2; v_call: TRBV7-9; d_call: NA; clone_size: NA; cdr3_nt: TGTGCCAGCACCCTTCGGACGGACTATGGCTACACCTTC; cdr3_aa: CASTLRTDYGYTF
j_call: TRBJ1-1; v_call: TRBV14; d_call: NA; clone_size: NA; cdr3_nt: TGTGCCAGCAGCCGGCCCGGGAGGGAAGCTTTCTTT; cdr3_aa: CASSRPGREAFF
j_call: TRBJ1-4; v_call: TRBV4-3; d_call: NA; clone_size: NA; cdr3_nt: TGCGCCAGCAGCCAAGATCGGCGGGAGGTGTTTTTT; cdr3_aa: CASSQDRREVFF
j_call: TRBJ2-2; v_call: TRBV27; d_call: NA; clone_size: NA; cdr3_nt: TGTGCCAGCAGTACCCTAGAGCGTACGAACACCGGGGAGCTGTTTTTT; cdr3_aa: CASSTLERTNTGELFF
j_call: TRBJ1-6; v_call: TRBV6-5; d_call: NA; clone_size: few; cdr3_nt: TGTGCCAGCAGACAGGGTAATTCACCCCTCCACTTT; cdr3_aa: CASRQGNSPLHF
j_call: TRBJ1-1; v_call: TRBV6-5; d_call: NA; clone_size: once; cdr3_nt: TGTGCCAGCAGTTACCCCGCGGGGGGCACTGAAGCTTTCTTT; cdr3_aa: CASSYPAGGTEAFF
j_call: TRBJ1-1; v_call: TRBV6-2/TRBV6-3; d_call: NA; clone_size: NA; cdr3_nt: TGTGCCAGCAGCTCCCCCCCGGTGAACACTGAAGCTTTCTTT; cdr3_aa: CASSSPPVNTEAFF
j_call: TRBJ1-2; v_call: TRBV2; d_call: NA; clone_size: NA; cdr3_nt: TGTGCCAGCAATCGAGAGGGTGATCGTTATGGCTACACCTTC; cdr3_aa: CASNREGDRYGYTF
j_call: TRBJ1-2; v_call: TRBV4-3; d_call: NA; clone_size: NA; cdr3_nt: TGCGCCAGCAGCAGACAATCGGGCATAGGTTATGGCTACACCTTC; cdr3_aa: CASSRQSGIGYGYTF
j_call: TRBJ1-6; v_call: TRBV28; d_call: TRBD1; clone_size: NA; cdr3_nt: TGTGCCAGCAGTCTGACAGGGGGGCTCTCACCCCTCCACTTT; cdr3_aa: CASSLTGGLSPLHF
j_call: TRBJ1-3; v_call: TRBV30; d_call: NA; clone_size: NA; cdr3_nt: TGTGCCTGGAGTGTAGGGCGACAGGCCAGCTCTGGAAACACCATATATTTT; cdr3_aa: CAWSVGRQASSGNTIYF
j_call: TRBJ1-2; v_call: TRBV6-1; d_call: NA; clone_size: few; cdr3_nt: TGTGCCAGCAGTGAAGCTGAAAGCTATGGCTACACCTTC; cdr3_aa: CASSEAESYGYTF
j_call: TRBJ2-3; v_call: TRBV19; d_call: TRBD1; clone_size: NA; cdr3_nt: TGTGCCAGTAGTAAGGGACAGGGGCCAGATACGCAGTATTTT; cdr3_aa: CASSKGQGPDTQYF
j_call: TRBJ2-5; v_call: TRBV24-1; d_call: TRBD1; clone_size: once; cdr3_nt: TGTGCCACCAGTGAGCTGGGACAGGCGAGGGAGACCCAGTACTTC; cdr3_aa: CATSELGQARETQYF
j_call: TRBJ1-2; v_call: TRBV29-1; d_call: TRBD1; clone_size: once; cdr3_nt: TGCAGCGGGAAGGACAGGGGTGATGGCTACACCTTC; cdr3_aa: CSGKDRGDGYTF
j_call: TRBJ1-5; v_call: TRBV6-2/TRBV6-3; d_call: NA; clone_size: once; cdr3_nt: TGTGCCAGCAGCTTTAGGGGCGAGTATCAGCCCCAGCATTTT; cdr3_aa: CASSFRGEYQPQHF
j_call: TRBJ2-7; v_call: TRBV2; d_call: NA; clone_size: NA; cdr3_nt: NA; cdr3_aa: CASNGVGTGAWYF
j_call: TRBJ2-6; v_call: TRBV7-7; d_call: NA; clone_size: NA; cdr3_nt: TGTGCCGTAGGGGGGGTGAGGTCCTCTGGGGCCAACGTCCTGACTTTC; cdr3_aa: CAVGGVRSSGANVLTF
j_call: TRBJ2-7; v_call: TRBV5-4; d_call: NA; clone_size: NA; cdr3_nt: TGTGCCAGCAGCGTCGACTCGGGCCCGGTGAGGGAGCAGTACTTC; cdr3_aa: CASSVDSGPVREQYF
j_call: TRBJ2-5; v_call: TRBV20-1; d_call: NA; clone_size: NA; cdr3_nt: TGCAGTGCTAGTCATATTGGGGAGACCCAGTACTTC; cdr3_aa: CSASHIGETQYF
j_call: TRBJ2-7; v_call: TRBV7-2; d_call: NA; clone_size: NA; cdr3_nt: TGTGCCAGCAACTCCCGGCGGGCCTACGAGCAGTACTTC; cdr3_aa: CASNSRRAYEQYF
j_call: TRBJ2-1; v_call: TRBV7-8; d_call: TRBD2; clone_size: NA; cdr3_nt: TGTGCCAGCAGGTCTCCGGGACTAGCCTTCAATGAGCAGTTCTTC; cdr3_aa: CASRSPGLAFNEQFF